Given below is one TCR beta chain in context. Its antigen is currently not known. Germline and junction disagree at one end, which may indicate a read error. Using a constant-region primer and ProtoScript II reverse transcriptase, TCRbeta-specific cDNA was reverse-transcribed from 500 ng total RNA. Construction of the TCRbeta libraries relied on three nested rounds of multiplex PCR, following a slightly modified ARM-PCR procedure. Each of the first two PCR rounds ran for nine to ten cycles and used multiplex TRBV1-TRBV30 forward primers together with a Cbeta reverse primer. Sample barcodes and Illumina adapters were added in a final 25-cycle PCR with Deep VentR polymerase. Amplicons of 200-500 bp were gel-purified with a QIAquick gel extraction kit before sequencing. An Illumina HiSeq 2500 was used to sequence the TCRbeta amplicons with 250-bp paired-end reads. On the authors' methods: To recover full CDR3 sequences, reads were quality-trimmed using Trimmomatic v0.33 and paired reads were then merged using FLASH v1.2.11. MiGEC v1.2.1b assigned V, D and J germline segments to the rearranged TCRbeta sequences. VDJtools v1.0.0 computed clonotype statistics and Shannon-Wiener diversity indices. Except for diversity analysis, only the 250 most abundant clonotypes of each sample were used in subsequent analyses to reduce sampling bias. TCRdb cleaned the public reads at Q25 with fastp, built clones with MiXCR and kept in-frame beta chains. One record per CDR3 amino acid sequence lists the most common genes and DNA. The V and J calls were determined by TCRdb, not by the authors. Recorded for this sample are under 45,000 distinct CDR3 sequences; about 73% of them occurred a single time. The biggest ten clones account for about a fifth of the sample.

Without any cell sorting, total RNA and DNA were co-extracted from approximately 22-30 mg of bulk tissue using the AllPrep DNA/RNA mini kit. Roughly five patients with histopathologically diagnosed primary liver carcinoma underwent surgical resection in China between late 2015 and 2016. At the time of sampling, the patients were treatment-naive and had chronic HBV infection. Each tumor was sampled at five spatially separated regions: the superior, inferior, left-lateral and right-lateral poles and the tumor centre. More than 75% viable tumor cells were found by histology in every tumor sample. Pieces of fresh tumor and adjacent tissue were cut in half, with one half kept in RNAlater at -80 degrees C and the other half sent for histology. The CDR3 starts with the cysteine, ends with the phenylalanine, and has 16 residues. Kept here is only the CDR3 DNA, which spans 48 bases and is read in frame from base 1.

This record comes from a study of tumor-infiltrating lymphocytes in primary liver carcinoma (dated by TCRdb to the late 2010s). Study-level background: Hepatocellular carcinoma (four) or combined HCC and intrahepatic cholangiocarcinoma (one) was present in the five patients, who were three men and two women aged 30 to 69 years. Tumors of the five patients were stage T1-T3 N0M0 with maximum diameters of roughly 4 to 11 cm. Each sample produced about 3.5 to 8 million productive TCRbeta reads, and read depth showed no significant difference between tissue types. TCRbeta repertoire sequencing, expression microarrays and whole-exome sequencing were combined in the study across five regions of each liver tumor, with adjacent normal tissue and blood also included. TCRbeta repertoire sequencing covered roughly 35 specimens from 5 patients: around 25 tumor regions, 5 adjacent noncancerous liver tissues and 5 peripheral blood samples. To link TCRbeta repertoire diversity to the local molecular phenotype, the 20 to 30 tumor region samples were profiled with Agilent mRNA microarrays. Technical replicate repertoires showed high reproducibility, with mean shared-clone rates around 0.91 and correlation coefficients above 0.98.

General study outcomes and caveats: Only a few patients were included in the study, and the authors note that the findings should be validated in a larger study. Consistent with antigen-driven expansion, pairs of tumor regions showed higher repertoire overlap (mean about 36%) than either tumor-adjacent pairs (approximately 17%) or tumor-blood pairs (about 14%). Compared with blood, tumors had a significantly larger share of the repertoire taken up by the top 250 clones (p = 0.039). Only about 8-25% of top clones were found in all five regions of a tumor, suggesting spatial heterogeneity of tumor-infiltrating T cells. Only the TCR beta chain was sequenced, so true repertoire diversity is likely underestimated because unpaired alpha chains were not captured. Since the samples were bulk and unsorted, there was no way to compare CD4+ and CD8+ T cell repertoires.

This TCR derives from a middle-aged man with primary liver carcinoma and hepatitis B virus infection. Input material: liver tumor tissue from sampling region 2. The cell subset or site label, as the study defines it: tumor region T2, inferior pole. The chain is encoded by TRBV12-3 or TRBV12-4 joined to TRBJ2-1; the D segment could be TRBD2, given 6 matching bases. At the DNA level, the sequence is TGTGCCAGCAGTTTTGTCGGTGGGAGGTCCTATAATGGGCAGTTCTTC. Its amino acids are CASSFVGGRSYNGQFF.